These 22 T cell receptor beta chains were all obtained from the same sample, sequenced in a study of cytomegalovirus exposure and HLA in healthy donors. This PCR relied on a set of 60 Vbeta primers and 13 Jbeta primers. TCRdb's table, derived via immunoSEQ multiplex PCR, lists solely in-frame clones and lacks some. This sample yields 180,000 or so clones, of which roughly 80% are seen a single time; roughly 7.8% belongs to the top ten. Sequences were obtained from PBMCs. The receptors here all came from a woman aged 40 to 50 in good health and CMV-seropositive.

This clone was found a few times. J is TRBJ1-1 and V is TRBV2; no clear D. V was clipped by 5 bases and J by 8 bases, with 9 bases between them. The CDR3 is 11 residues long. Germline V gene data show CDR1 as SNHLY and CDR2 as FYNNEI. The CDR3 DNA reads TGTGCCAGCAGTATACAGAAAGAAGCTTTCTTT. As protein: CASSIQKEAFF. Filled out from reference TRBV2 and TRBJ1-1, the complete variable domain reads EPEVTQTPSHQVTQMGQEVILRCVPISNHLYFYWYRQILGQKVEFLVSFYNNEISEKSEIFDDQFSVERPDGSNFTLKIRSTKLEDSAMYFCASSIQKEAFFGQGTRLTVV.

The chain employs TRBV14 and TRBJ1-1; D ambiguous. Germline V lookup: CDR1 SGHDN, CDR2 FVKESK. CDR3 size: 15 residues. The germline V and J ends were trimmed by 0 bases and 1 base, with 9 bases remaining between them. The CDR3 DNA reads as TGTGCCAGCAGCCAAGAGAGGGCCTCGAACACTGAAGCTTTCTTT. This translates into CASSQERASNTEAFF.

CDR3 nucleotides: TGTGCCAGTAGTATAGATCTAGCTGGGAATGAGCAGTTCTTC. It is translated as CASSIDLAGNEQFF. The chain joins TRBV19 to TRBJ2-1, with a tentative D call TRBD2 (5 bases). The germline V gene has CDR1 LNHDA and CDR2 SQIVND (reference sequence). V lost 0 bases and J 7 bases, leaving 10 bases between the germline ends. CDR3 length equals 14 residues.

This chain links TRBV7-6 with TRBJ2-5, with a weak D call TRBD1 (6 bases). CDR1 SGHVS and CDR2 FNYEAQ come from the germline V gene. Trimming stripped 5 bases from V and 6 bases from J, with 10 bases between. CDR3 length: 12 amino acids. CDR3 residues: CASSPQGQTQYF. DNA of the CDR3: TGTGCCAGCAGCCCTCAGGGGCAGACCCAGTACTTC.

The rearrangement uses TRBV28 and TRBJ1-2, with D perhaps matching TRBD1 (5 bases). The V end lost 5 bases, the J end lost 4 bases, and 26 bases lay between the germline ends. Germline CDR1 and CDR2: MDHEN and SYDVKM. This CDR3 has 18 amino acids. This chain's CDR3 is CASSLRGGWGDGGYGYTF. In nucleotides, the CDR3 is TGTGCCAGCAGTCTTCGCGGGGGGTGGGGGGACGGTGGCTATGGCTACACCTTC.

This rearrangement joins TRBV28 to TRBJ2-5, with D unclear. With 6 bases removed from V and 5 bases from J, the gap between germline ends came to 13 bases. CDR1 MDHEN and CDR2 SYDVKM come from the germline V gene. The CDR3 has 13 residues. The CDR3 is CASSSDMAETQYF. The CDR3 coding sequence is TGTGCCAGCAGCTCAGACATGGCCGAGACCCAGTACTTC.

This chain connects TRBV6-6 to TRBJ2-1; 7 bases match TRBD2. Germline CDR1 reads MNHNY; CDR2 reads SVGAGI (reference sequence). V was pared by 6 bases and J by 2 bases, with 4 bases of the junction left unmatched. This CDR3 comprises 14 residues. Here the CDR3 DNA reads TGTGCCAGCAGGCAAGGACTAGCCTACAATGAGCAGTTCTTC. This translates into CASRQGLAYNEQFF.

There are a few counts of this clone. This chain links TRBV6-5 with TRBJ1-2; D uncertain. Germline V gives CDR1 MNHEY, CDR2 SVGAGI. CDR3 length: 14 amino acids. The V end lost 6 bases, the J end lost 4 bases, and 15 bases lay between the germline ends. The CDR3 loop reads CASSKTGRTYGYTF. CDR3 bases: TGTGCCAGCAGCAAGACTGGGAGGACCTATGGCTACACCTTC.

Only one count was recorded for this clone. The J gene is TRBJ2-7, the V gene TRBV6-1; D might be TRBD1 (6 bases). Trimming took off 1 base at V and 8 bases at J, with 15 bases between the two ends. Germline lookup yields CDR1 MNHNS and CDR2 SASEGT. The CDR3 totals 14 residues. The DNA of the CDR3 is TGTGCCAGCAGTGAAGGCCAGGGGACGGGGAAGCAGTACTTC. Its protein product is CASSEGQGTGKQYF.

This clone has a single count. The J gene is TRBJ1-3, the V gene TRBV4-1; no reliable D call. Trimming stripped 0 bases from V and 0 bases from J, with 12 bases between. The CDR3 is 17 amino acids. Germline V gives CDR1 MGHRA, CDR2 YSYEKL. Here the CDR3 reads CASSQDRGRSSGNTIYF. Written as DNA, the CDR3 is TGCGCCAGCAGCCAAGATCGGGGAAGGAGCTCTGGAAACACCATATATTTT.

The chain uses TRBV7-2 and TRBJ2-3, with D perhaps matching TRBD2 (6 bases). The CDR3 spans 17 residues. Trimming removed 3 bases from V and 4 bases from J, with 20 bases in between. Germline V CDR1 and CDR2: SGHTA, FQGNSA. In nucleotides, the CDR3 is TGTGCCAGCAGCTTGCGTCGGGCGGGAAGACCGGCAGATACGCAGTATTTT. This encodes CASSLRRAGRPADTQYF.

This clone was seen just once. This chain joins TRBV18 and TRBJ2-5, with 12 bases fitting TRBD2. The CDR3 extends over 14 amino acids. CDR1 and CDR2 (germline): KGHSH, LQKENI. Germline trimming cut 2 bases from V and 11 bases from J; bases unmatched to any gene: 6. For the CDR3, the DNA is TGTGCCAGCTCACCAGCTAGCGGGAGGGAAGAGCAGTACTTC. Residues: CASSPASGREEQYF.

J is TRBJ1-2 and V is TRBV7-3; TRBD1 agrees at 8 bases. The CDR3 sequence is 17 residues long. V shed 2 bases and J 6 bases; nucleotides not matched to a gene: 14. The germline CDR1 and CDR2 sequences are SGHTA and FQGTGA. In DNA, the CDR3 is TGTGCCAGCAGCTTAGGACCCATTGGACAGGGTTCCCATGGCTACACCTTC. It specifies CASSLGPIGQGSHGYTF.

This chain joins TRBV7-9 and TRBJ1-1, with 7 bases identical to TRBD1. CDR1 and CDR2 from the germline V gene are SEHNR and FQNEAQ (reference sequence). V dropped 5 bases and J dropped 0; count of bases not matched to a gene: 6. The length of the CDR3 is 15 residues. CDR3 loop: CASSVQGKMNTEAFF. Here the CDR3 DNA reads TGTGCCAGCAGCGTACAGGGGAAGATGAACACTGAAGCTTTCTTT.

The chain has TRBV7-6 and TRBJ2-1; D is unresolved. V lost 5 bases and J lost 9, with 8 bases in between. The CDR3 is 11 residues long. Germline assignment: CDR1 SGHVS and CDR2 FNYEAQ. The CDR3 protein is CASSPSLEQFF. DNA for the CDR3: TGTGCCAGCAGCCCCTCTCTTGAGCAGTTCTTC.

The rearrangement joins TRBV6-1 to TRBJ2-3; 13 positions agree with TRBD2. Germline loops: CDR1 MNHNS, CDR2 SASEGT. With V trimmed by 1 base and J by 7 bases, 5 bases remained unmatched. There are 16 residues in the CDR3. The CDR3 is CASSEVWTSGRHTQYF. In nucleotides, the CDR3 is TGTGCCAGCAGTGAAGTCTGGACTAGCGGGAGACATACGCAGTATTTT.

V usage is TRBV6-1 and J usage is TRBJ1-2; D is unresolved. Germline V lookup: CDR1 MNHNS, CDR2 SASEGT. The CDR3 length is 13 residues. With 0 bases removed from V and 7 bases from J, the gap between germline ends came to 9 bases. Here the CDR3 reads CASSEATGTGYTF. The CDR3 nucleotides are TGTGCCAGCAGTGAAGCCACGGGTACTGGCTACACCTTC.

The chain is built from TRBV9 and TRBJ2-2; D perhaps matches TRBD1 (5 bases). The V gene's germline CDR1 is SGDLS and CDR2 YYNGEE. This CDR3 contains 15 residues. Trimming shortened V by 4 bases and J by 6 bases, and 16 bases separated the two germline ends. The CDR3 region is CASSRTGLNAGELFF. CDR3 bases: TGTGCCAGCAGCCGTACAGGTCTTAACGCCGGGGAGCTGTTTTTT.

The chain employs TRBV6-1 and TRBJ2-7, with 9 bases fitting TRBD2. V lost 7 bases, J lost 4 bases, and 8 bases stayed unmatched. Germline V gene data show CDR1 as MNHNS and CDR2 as SASEGT. The CDR3 has 14 residues. The CDR3 nucleotides are TGTGCCAGCACCACAGCGGGAGGCATTTACGAGCAGTACTTC. It specifies CASTTAGGIYEQYF.

The genes are TRBV5-1 and TRBJ2-5; TRBD2 matches 11 bases. Per the germline V gene, CDR1 is SGHRS and CDR2 is YFSETQ. The CDR3 covers 17 residues. V was pared by 3 bases and J by 4 bases, with 11 bases of the junction left unmatched. The CDR3 sequence is CASSSFSGLAGGETQYF. The DNA for the CDR3 is TGCGCCAGCAGCTCGTTTTCCGGGCTAGCGGGAGGAGAGACCCAGTACTTC.

This clone has more than one count but fewer than ten. This chain uses TRBV7-4 with TRBJ1-1; unclear D gene. This CDR3 is 10 amino acids long. V lost 7 bases, J lost 11 bases, and 11 bases lay in between. Per the germline V gene, CDR1 is SGHVT and CDR2 is SQSDAQ. The CDR3 is CASTFREAFF. DNA of the CDR3: TGTGCCAGCACCTTTAGGGAGGCTTTCTTT.

CDR3 coding DNA: TGTGCCAGCAGCCTGGGACAGCAACTCTCTGGAAACACCATATATTTT. Translating it yields CASSLGQQLSGNTIYF. V usage is TRBV5-4 and J usage is TRBJ1-3, with TRBD1 matching over 7 bases. Unmatched junction bases numbered 7, after V lost 4 bases and J lost 0 bases. The CDR3 consists of 16 residues. Looked up from germline, CDR1 is SGHNT and CDR2 is YYREEE (reference sequence).